The 10 T cell receptor beta chains below come from one sample, sequenced in a study of T cell changes during pregnancy in multiple sclerosis. Sequencing used immunoSEQ multiplex PCR; TCRdb keeps in-frame clones, though not all of them. This sample carries about 92,000 clones, roughly 90% of them seen once, and the ten largest clones take 1.5%. Sequenced here: peripheral blood, sampled in the first trimester of pregnancy. Receptors originate from a female donor with multiple sclerosis, enrolled in a pregnancy study.

CDR3 sequence reads: CASSPQISGNTIYF. In DNA, the CDR3 is TGTGCCAGCAGTCCGCAGATCTCTGGAAACACCATATATTTT. The chain is built from TRBV28 and TRBJ1-3; D ambiguous. Germline CDR1 and CDR2: MDHEN and SYDVKM. V was pared by 5 bases and J by 0 bases, with 8 bases between. This CDR3 region has 14 residues.

The chain couples TRBV7-9 to TRBJ2-1; 13 bases agree with TRBD2. CDR3 length: 17 amino acids. The ends lost 5 bases at V and 6 bases at J; junction bases unmatched: 10. The germline CDR1 and CDR2 sequences are SEHNR and FQNEAQ (reference sequence). CDR3 protein: CASSAIGTSGIFNEQFF. For the CDR3, the DNA is TGTGCCAGCAGCGCCATCGGGACTAGCGGGATCTTCAATGAGCAGTTCTTC.

The J gene is TRBJ1-1, the V gene TRBV10-1; no definite D call. This CDR3 spans 13 amino acids. CDR1 is WNHNN, CDR2 SYGVQD, per germline (reference sequence). V was cut by 0 bases and J by 4 bases, with 6 bases left in between. CDR3 in amino acids: CASSESDFTEAFF. The CDR3 DNA sequence: TGCGCCAGCAGTGAGTCAGACTTCACTGAAGCTTTCTTT.

The chain carries TRBV27 and TRBJ1-1, with 8 bases fitting TRBD1. Germline CDR1 is MNHEY and CDR2 is SMNVEV (reference sequence). The junction had 5 bases not matched to a gene; V was cut back by 5 bases and J by 0 bases. The length of the CDR3 is 15 residues. The DNA for the CDR3 is TGTGCCAGCAGTCCCGTGACAGGGGTGAACACTGAAGCTTTCTTT. Translated: CASSPVTGVNTEAFF.

This chain links TRBV5-6 with TRBJ2-3; a weak D match, TRBD1 (7 bases). This CDR3 contains 15 residues. The germline gives CDR1 SGHDT, CDR2 YYEEEE. The ends were cut back, 1 base at V and 5 bases at J, with 14 bases in the middle. This chain's CDR3 is CASSLWGAGGDTQYF. The CDR3 nucleotides are TGTGCCAGCAGCTTGTGGGGGGCAGGGGGAGATACGCAGTATTTT.

The V gene is TRBV10-1, the J gene TRBJ2-3; TRBD1 agrees at 9 bases. The CDR3 runs to 17 residues. Trimming cost V 1 base and J 1 base; bases outside gene matches: 6. Per germline, CDR1 WNHNN and CDR2 SYGVQD (reference sequence). The DNA for the CDR3 is TGCGCCAGCAGTGAGTTAAGGACAGGGGACGGCACAGATACGCAGTATTTT. This translates into CASSELRTGDGTDTQYF.

CDR3 sequence: CASSLATSGISSYNEQFF. CDR3 bases: TGCGCCAGCAGCTTGGCGACTAGCGGGATTAGCTCCTACAATGAGCAGTTCTTC. This sequence joins TRBV5-1 and TRBJ2-1, with 11 positions matching TRBD2. CDR1 SGHRS and CDR2 YFSETQ come from the germline V gene. The CDR3 length is 18 residues. Trimming at V came to 0 bases and at J to 0 bases, leaving 5 bases not matched to a gene.

The chain links TRBV11-1 to TRBJ2-7; 13 positions match TRBD2. Unmatched junction bases numbered 4, after V lost 5 bases and J lost 3 bases. CDR1 is SGHAT, CDR2 FQDESV, per germline (reference sequence). This CDR3 is built from 15 residues. The CDR3 region has the DNA TGTGCCAGCAGCGGACTAGCGGGGGACTTCTACGAGCAGTACTTC. Translation gives CASSGLAGDFYEQYF.

This clone was seen once. This chain uses TRBV11-2 with TRBJ1-1, with D possibly matching TRBD1 (6 bases). V was trimmed by 10 bases and J by 7 bases, leaving 19 bases between them. The germline gives CDR1 SGHAT, CDR2 FQNNGV. The length of the CDR3 is 13 residues. As DNA, the CDR3 is TGTGCCACACTGGGGGAGGGGGTAGTTGAAGCTTTCTTT. Translating gives CATLGEGVVEAFF. Full variable domain (outside the CDR3, taken from reference TRBV11-2 and TRBJ1-1): EAGVAQSPRYKIIEKRQSVAFWCNPISGHATLYWYQQILGQGPKLLIQFQNNGVVDDSQLPKDRFSAERLKGVDSTLKIQPAKLEDSAVYLCATLGEGVVEAFFGQGTRLTVV.

The chain links TRBV4-3 to TRBJ2-2, with D perhaps matching TRBD2 (5 bases). From germline, CDR1 is LGHNA and CDR2 YSLEER. CDR3 length equals 14 residues. Trimming pared 1 base from V and 5 bases from J, leaving 8 bases between. The CDR3 loop is CASSQVRGTGELFF. CDR3 nucleotide sequence: TGCGCCAGCAGCCAAGTACGCGGGACCGGGGAGCTGTTTTTT.